These T cell receptor beta chains were read from a single sample in a study of blood T cell repertoires in COVID-19. Only in-frame clones appear in the TCRdb table, and some are missing; sequencing was by immunoSEQ multiplex PCR. The repertoire holds 200,000 to 250,000 clones, with 80% to 90% as singletons. Sequenced material: peripheral blood. The receptors originated from a woman of 80 years or more with active or convalescent COVID-19. Each CDR3 is given without its conserved first and last residue. Each record gives: V gene, D gene, CDR3 protein. The D gene is left open where the match is weak.

TRBV20-1	NA	SASEGRANYGYT
TRBV10-3	TRBD1	ATSGQGAGNTIY
TRBV6-5	NA	ASTHTAGTDTQY
TRBV5-6	TRBD2	ASSSVSLAGDDEQY
TRBV14	TRBD1	ASSAHRGRPYEQY
TRBV5-4	NA	ASSLEAGGNGELF
TRBV6-5	NA	ASSYPVGQGTETQY
TRBV14	NA	ASSLDISSPLH
TRBV28	NA	ASSLAEPKGYT
TRBV2	TRBD1	ASSPSRTGSGELF
TRBV2	TRBD1	ASSAQGMNTGELF
TRBV5-5	NA	ASSPSGGTITDNQPQH
TRBV28	NA	ASSSRSRDSLH
TRBV4-1	NA	ASSQSPGLWF
TRBV4-2	TRBD2	ASSQRLAGSSYNEQF
TRBV19	TRBD1	ASSIAQGAFYNEQF
TRBV25-1	TRBD1	ASSDPRTGGVYGYT
TRBV5-1	TRBD2	ASSLGVPGLAGKKNEQF
TRBV5-1	NA	ASSLEGGRETQY
TRBV2	TRBD1	ASSGQGGGDEQY
TRBV3-1/TRBV3-2	TRBD1	ASSSGTGGHTEAF
TRBV7-2	NA	ASSLETRSQF
TRBV19	NA	ASSISGRETEAF
TRBV18	NA	ASSPLEDTEAF
TRBV10-2	NA	ASSEFRGSHYGYT
TRBV7-3	NA	ASRKCSDYSGNTIY
TRBV7-8	NA	ASSPRLVGVEEKLF
TRBV19	NA	ASSIEGRSHAEAF
TRBV28	TRBD2	ATGRGGPGTDTQY
TRBV4-2	TRBD2	ASSQAILAASYEQY
TRBV5-4	TRBD2	ASSLRREPNTDTQY